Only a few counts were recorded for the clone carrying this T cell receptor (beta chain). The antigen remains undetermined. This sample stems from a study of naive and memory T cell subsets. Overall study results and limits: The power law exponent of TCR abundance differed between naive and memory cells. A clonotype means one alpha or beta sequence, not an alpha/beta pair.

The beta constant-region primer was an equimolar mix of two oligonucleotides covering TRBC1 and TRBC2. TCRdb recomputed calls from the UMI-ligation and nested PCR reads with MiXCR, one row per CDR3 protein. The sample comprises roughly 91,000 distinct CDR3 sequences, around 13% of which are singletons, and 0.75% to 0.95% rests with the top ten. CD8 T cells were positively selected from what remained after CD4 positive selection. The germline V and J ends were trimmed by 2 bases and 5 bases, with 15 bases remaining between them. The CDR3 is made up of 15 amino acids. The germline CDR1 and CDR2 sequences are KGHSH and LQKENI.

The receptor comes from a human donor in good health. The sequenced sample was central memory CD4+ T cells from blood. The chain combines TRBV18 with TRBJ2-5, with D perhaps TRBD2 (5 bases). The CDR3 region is CASSPSPLGSETQYF. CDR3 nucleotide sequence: TGTGCCAGCTCACCATCTCCGTTGGGGAGTGAGACCCAGTACTTC.